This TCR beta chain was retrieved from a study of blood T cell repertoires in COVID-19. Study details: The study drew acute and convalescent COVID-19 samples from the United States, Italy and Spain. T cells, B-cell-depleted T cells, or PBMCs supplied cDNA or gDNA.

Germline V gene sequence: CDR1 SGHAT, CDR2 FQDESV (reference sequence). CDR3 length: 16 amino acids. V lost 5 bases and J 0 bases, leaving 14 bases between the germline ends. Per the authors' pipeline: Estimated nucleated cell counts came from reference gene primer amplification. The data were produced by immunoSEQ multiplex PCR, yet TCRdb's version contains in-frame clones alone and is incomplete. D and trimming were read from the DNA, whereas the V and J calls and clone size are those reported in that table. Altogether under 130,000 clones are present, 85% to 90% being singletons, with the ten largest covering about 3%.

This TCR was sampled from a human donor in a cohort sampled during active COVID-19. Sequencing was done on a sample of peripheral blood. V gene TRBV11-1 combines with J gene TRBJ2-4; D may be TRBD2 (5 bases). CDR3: CASSKKDSLAKNIQYF. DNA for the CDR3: TGTGCCAGCAGCAAAAAGGACTCTCTAGCCAAAAACATTCAGTACTTC.